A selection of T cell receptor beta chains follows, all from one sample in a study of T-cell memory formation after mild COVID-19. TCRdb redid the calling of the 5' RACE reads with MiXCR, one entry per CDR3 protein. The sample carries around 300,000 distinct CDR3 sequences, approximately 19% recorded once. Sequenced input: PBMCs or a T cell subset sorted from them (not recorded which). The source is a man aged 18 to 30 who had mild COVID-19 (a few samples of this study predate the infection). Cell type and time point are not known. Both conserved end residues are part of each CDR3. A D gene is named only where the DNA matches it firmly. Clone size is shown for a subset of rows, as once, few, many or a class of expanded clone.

CDR3aa: CASRKSPGGSTEAFF; CDR3nt: TGCGCCAGCAGAAAATCTCCCGGGGGAAGCACTGAAGCTTTCTTT; v_gene: TRBV5-1; j_gene: TRBJ1-1; d_gene: .; abundance: few
CDR3aa: CASSQLTPSYYGYTF; CDR3nt: TGCGCCAGCAGCCAGTTGACCCCTTCTTACTATGGCTACACCTTC; v_gene: TRBV4-1; j_gene: TRBJ1-2; d_gene: .; abundance: .
CDR3aa: CASLSFIGANVLTF; CDR3nt: TGTGCCAGCCTGAGTTTTATAGGGGCCAACGTCCTGACTTTC; v_gene: TRBV6-2/TRBV6-3; j_gene: TRBJ2-6; d_gene: .; abundance: few
CDR3aa: CASSLGASGNTIYF; CDR3nt: TGCGCCAGCAGCTTGGGGGCATCTGGAAACACCATATATTTT; v_gene: TRBV5-1; j_gene: TRBJ1-3; d_gene: .; abundance: few
CDR3aa: CSARDRIRVSADTQYF; CDR3nt: TGCAGTGCTAGAGATCGGATTCGGGTTAGCGCAGATACGCAGTATTTT; v_gene: TRBV20-1; j_gene: TRBJ2-3; d_gene: .; abundance: few
CDR3aa: CASSPSTGRSYGYTF; CDR3nt: TGTGCCAGCAGTCCCTCGACAGGGCGTTCCTATGGCTACACCTTC; v_gene: TRBV12-3/TRBV12-4; j_gene: TRBJ1-2; d_gene: TRBD1; abundance: .
CDR3aa: CASTLGVPLSQHF; CDR3nt: TGTGCCAGCACCTTAGGAGTGCCCCTGAGCCAGCATTTT; v_gene: TRBV5-8; j_gene: TRBJ1-5; d_gene: .; abundance: .
CDR3aa: CASSLEVENYGYTF; CDR3nt: TGTGCCAGCAGCTTAGAGGTGGAGAACTATGGCTACACCTTC; v_gene: TRBV7-2; j_gene: TRBJ1-2; d_gene: .; abundance: .
CDR3aa: CASSSYTLQETQYF; CDR3nt: TGTGCCAGCAGTTCGTACACCCTCCAAGAGACCCAGTACTTC; v_gene: TRBV7-2; j_gene: TRBJ2-5; d_gene: .; abundance: .
CDR3aa: CSVDANYGYTF; CDR3nt: TGCAGCGTTGATGCTAACTATGGCTACACCTTC; v_gene: TRBV29-1; j_gene: TRBJ1-2; d_gene: .; abundance: many